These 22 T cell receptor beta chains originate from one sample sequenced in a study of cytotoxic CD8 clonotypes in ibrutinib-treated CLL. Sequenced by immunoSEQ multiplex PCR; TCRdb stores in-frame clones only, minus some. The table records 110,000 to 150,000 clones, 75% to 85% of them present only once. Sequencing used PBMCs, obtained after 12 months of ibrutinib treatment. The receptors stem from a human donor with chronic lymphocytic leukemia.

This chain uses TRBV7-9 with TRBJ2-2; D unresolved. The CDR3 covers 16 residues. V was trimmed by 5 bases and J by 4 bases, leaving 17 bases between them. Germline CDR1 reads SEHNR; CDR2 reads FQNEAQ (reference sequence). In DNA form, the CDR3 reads TGTGCCAGCAGCCCCTCATGGCAGTTACTCACCGGGGAGCTGTTTTTT. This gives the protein CASSPSWQLLTGELFF.

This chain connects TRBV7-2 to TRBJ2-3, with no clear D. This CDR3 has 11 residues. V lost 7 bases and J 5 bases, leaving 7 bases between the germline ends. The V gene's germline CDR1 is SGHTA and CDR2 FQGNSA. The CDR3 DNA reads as TGTGCCAGCACCTTTTTAGATACGCAGTATTTT. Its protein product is CASTFLDTQYF.

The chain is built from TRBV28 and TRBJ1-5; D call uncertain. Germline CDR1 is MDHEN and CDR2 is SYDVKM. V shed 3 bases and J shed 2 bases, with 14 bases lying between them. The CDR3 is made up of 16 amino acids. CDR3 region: CASSLPEGLGNQPQHF. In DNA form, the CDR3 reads TGTGCCAGCAGTTTGCCAGAGGGTTTGGGCAATCAGCCCCAGCATTTT. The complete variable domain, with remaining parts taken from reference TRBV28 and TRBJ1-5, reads DVKVTQSSRYLVKRTGEKVFLECVQDMDHENMFWYRQDPGLGLRLIYFSYDVKMKEKGDIPEGYSVSREKKERFSLILESASTNQTSMYLCASSLPEGLGNQPQHFGDGTRLSIL.

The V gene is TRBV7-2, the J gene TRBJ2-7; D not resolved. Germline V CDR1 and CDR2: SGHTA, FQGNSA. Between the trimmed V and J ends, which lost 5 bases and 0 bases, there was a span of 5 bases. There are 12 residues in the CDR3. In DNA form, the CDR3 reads TGTGCCAGCAGCCCCGGCTCCTACGAGCAGTACTTC. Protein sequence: CASSPGSYEQYF.

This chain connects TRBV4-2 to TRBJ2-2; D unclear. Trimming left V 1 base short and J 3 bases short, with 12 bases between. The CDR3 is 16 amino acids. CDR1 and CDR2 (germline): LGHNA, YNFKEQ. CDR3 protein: CASSQVQRAYTGELFF. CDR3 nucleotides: TGTGCCAGCAGCCAAGTTCAAAGAGCGTACACCGGGGAGCTGTTTTTT.

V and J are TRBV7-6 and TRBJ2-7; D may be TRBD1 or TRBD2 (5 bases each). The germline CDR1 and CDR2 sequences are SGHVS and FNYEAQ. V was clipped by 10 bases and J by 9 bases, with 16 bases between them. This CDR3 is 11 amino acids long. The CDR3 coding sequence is TGTGCCACCTCCGATCGAGGGGTGCAGTACTTC. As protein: CATSDRGVQYF.

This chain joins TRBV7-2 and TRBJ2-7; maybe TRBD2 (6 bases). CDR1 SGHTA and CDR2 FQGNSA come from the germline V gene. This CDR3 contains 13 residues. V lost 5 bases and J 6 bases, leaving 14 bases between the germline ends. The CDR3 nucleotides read TGTGCCAGCAGCCGCGGGACGTCTACCGAGCAGTACTTC. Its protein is CASSRGTSTEQYF. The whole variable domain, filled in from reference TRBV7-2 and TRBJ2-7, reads GAGVSQSPSNKVTEKGKDVELRCDPISGHTALYWYRQSLGQGLEFLIYFQGNSAPDKSGLPSDRFSAERTGGSVSTLTIQRTQQEDSAVYLCASSRGTSTEQYFGPGTRLTVT.

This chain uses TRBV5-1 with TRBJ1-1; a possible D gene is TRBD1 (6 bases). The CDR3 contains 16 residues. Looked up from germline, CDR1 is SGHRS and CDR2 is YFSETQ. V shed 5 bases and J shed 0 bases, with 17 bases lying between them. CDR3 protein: CASSLNSGHLNTEAFF. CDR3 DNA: TGCGCCAGCAGTCTCAATTCGGGACACCTGAACACTGAAGCTTTCTTT. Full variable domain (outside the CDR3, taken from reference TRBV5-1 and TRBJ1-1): KAGVTQTPRYLIKTRGQQVTLSCSPISGHRSVSWYQQTPGQGLQFLFEYFSETQRNKGNFPGRFSGRQFSNSRSEMNVSTLELGDSALYLCASSLNSGHLNTEAFFGQGTRLTVV.

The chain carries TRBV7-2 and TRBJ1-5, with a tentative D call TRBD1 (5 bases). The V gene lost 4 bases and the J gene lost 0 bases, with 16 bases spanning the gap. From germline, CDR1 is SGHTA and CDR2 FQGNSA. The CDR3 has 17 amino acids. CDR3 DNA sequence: TGTGCCAGCAGCTATGTGGGGGGATTTTATAGCAATCAGCCCCAGCATTTT. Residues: CASSYVGGFYSNQPQHF.

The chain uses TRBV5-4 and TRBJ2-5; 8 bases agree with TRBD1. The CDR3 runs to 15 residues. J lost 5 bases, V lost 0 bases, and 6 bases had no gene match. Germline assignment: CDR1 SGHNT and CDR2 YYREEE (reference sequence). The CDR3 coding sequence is TGTGCCAGCAGCTTGGGGGGACAGGTTTACGAGACCCAGTACTTC. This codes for CASSLGGQVYETQYF.

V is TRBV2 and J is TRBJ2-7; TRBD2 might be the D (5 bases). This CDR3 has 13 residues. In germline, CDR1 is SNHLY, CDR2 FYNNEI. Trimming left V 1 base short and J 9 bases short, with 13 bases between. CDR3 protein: CASSEGLERGQYF. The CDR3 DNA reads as TGTGCCAGCAGTGAAGGACTGGAACGGGGGCAGTACTTC.

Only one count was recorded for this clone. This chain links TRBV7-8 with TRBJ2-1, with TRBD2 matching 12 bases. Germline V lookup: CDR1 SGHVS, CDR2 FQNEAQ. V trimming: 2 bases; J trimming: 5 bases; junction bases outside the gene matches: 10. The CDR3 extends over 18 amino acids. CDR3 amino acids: CASSLNIPLAGGDNEQFF. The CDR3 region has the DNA TGTGCCAGCAGCTTAAATATCCCCCTAGCGGGAGGGGACAATGAGCAGTTCTTC.

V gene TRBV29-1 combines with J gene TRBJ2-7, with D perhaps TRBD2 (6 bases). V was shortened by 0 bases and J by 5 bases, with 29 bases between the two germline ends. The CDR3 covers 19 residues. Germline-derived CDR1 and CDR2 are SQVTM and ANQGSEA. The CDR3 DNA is TGCAGCGTTGAAGACTCTTGGACTTTGGGGGGAATCACTCGGCACGAGCAGTACTTC. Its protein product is CSVEDSWTLGGITRHEQYF.

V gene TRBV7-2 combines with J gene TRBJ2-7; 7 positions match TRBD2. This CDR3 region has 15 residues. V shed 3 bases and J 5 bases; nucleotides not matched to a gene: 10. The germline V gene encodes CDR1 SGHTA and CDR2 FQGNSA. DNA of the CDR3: TGTGCCAGCAGCTTCCTAAGGGGAGGGACGGACGAGCAGTACTTC. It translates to CASSFLRGGTDEQYF.

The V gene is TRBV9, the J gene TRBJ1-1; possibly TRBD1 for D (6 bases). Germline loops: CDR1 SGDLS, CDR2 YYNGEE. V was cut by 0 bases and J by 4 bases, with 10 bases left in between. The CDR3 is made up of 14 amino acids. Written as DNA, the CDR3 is TGTGCCAGCAGCGTAGCAGGGGAGGGCACTGAAGCTTTCTTT. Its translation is CASSVAGEGTEAFF.

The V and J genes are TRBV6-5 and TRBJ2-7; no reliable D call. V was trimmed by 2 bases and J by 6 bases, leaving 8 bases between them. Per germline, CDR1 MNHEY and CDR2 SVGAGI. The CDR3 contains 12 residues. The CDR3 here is CASSYGESEQYF. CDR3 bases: TGTGCCAGCAGTTACGGGGAATCCGAGCAGTACTTC.

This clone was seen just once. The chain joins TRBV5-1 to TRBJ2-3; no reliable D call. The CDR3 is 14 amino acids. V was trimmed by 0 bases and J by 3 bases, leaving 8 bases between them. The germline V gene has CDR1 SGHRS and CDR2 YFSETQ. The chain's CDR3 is CASSLEQLTDTQYF. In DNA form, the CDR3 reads TGCGCCAGCAGCTTGGAACAACTGACAGATACGCAGTATTTT.

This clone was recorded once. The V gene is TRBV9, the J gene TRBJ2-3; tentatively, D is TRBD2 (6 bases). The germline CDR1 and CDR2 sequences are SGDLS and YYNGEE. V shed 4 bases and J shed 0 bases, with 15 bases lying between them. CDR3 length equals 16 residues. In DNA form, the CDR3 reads TGTGCCAGCAGCCCCAATGCTGGGGGGAGCACAGATACGCAGTATTTT. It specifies CASSPNAGGSTDTQYF.

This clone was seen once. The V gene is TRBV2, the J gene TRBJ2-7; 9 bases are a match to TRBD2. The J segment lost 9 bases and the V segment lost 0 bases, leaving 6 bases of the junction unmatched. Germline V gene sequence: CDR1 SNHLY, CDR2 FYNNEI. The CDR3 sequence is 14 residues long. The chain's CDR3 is CASSEALGTSLQYF. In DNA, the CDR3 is TGTGCCAGCAGTGAAGCGCTCGGGACTAGCCTGCAGTACTTC.

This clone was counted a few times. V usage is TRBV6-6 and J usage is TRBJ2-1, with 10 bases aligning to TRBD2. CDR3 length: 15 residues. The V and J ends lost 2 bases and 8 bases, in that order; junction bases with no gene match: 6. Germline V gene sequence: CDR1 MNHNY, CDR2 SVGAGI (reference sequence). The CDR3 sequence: CASSYILAGFDEQFF. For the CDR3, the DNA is TGTGCCAGCAGTTACATACTAGCGGGATTCGATGAGCAGTTCTTC.

The DNA for the CDR3 is TGTGCCAGCGGTGGGACGGAGGGTAATCAGCCCCAGCATTTT. This codes for CASGGTEGNQPQHF. J is TRBJ1-5 and V is TRBV6-5, with D possibly TRBD1 on 5 matching bases. This CDR3 is 14 amino acids long. V gave up 8 bases and J gave up 4 bases, with 15 bases separating them. CDR1 and CDR2 from the germline V gene are MNHEY and SVGAGI.

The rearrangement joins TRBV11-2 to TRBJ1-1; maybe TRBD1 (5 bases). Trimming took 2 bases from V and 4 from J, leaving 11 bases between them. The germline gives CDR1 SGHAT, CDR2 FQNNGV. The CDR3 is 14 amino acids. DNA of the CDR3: TGTGCCAGCAGCTTACTGGGGGTAAGCACTGAAGCTTTCTTT. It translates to CASSLLGVSTEAFF.